These T cell receptor beta chains were read from a single sample in a study of type 1 regulatory T cells. MiXCR was run by TCRdb on the reads, yielding one entry per CDR3 protein. The sample has about 59,000 distinct CDR3 sequences, less than 70% seen once. These TCRs are of unknown antigen specificity. Material for sequencing was cultured non-Tr1 T cells, either the whole culture or a sorted T cell fraction (not recorded which). Receptor source: a human donor in good health. Both conserved end residues are part of each CDR3. Each record gives: V gene, clone size, J gene, D gene, CDR3 DNA, CDR3 protein. A D gene is named only where the DNA matches it firmly. Clone sizes are given selectively: once, few, many, or a class where the clone is expanded.

V gene: TRBV7-8; clone size: -; J gene: TRBJ2-7; D gene: TRBD2; CDR3 DNA: TGTGCCAGCAGCCCTGCCCGGACTAGCGGCCGCTACGAGCAGTACTTC; CDR3 protein: CASSPARTSGRYEQYF
V gene: TRBV4-1; clone size: once; J gene: TRBJ2-7; D gene: TRBD2; CDR3 DNA: TGCGCCAGCAGCCAAAATAGCGGGAGTCCCCCCTACGAGCAGTACTTC; CDR3 protein: CASSQNSGSPPYEQYF
V gene: TRBV5-1; clone size: -; J gene: TRBJ2-7; D gene: -; CDR3 DNA: TGCGCCAGCAGAGAAGGGACAAACTACGAGCAGTACTTC; CDR3 protein: CASREGTNYEQYF
V gene: TRBV24-1; clone size: -; J gene: TRBJ2-1; D gene: -; CDR3 DNA: TGTGCCACCAGTGATTCCGAGGGCATACTGTGGAATGAGCAGTTCTTC; CDR3 protein: CATSDSEGILWNEQFF
V gene: TRBV20-1; clone size: once; J gene: TRBJ2-5; D gene: TRBD2; CDR3 DNA: TGCAGTGCCAGCGGCAGCGGGAGGGCCGAGGAGACCCAGTACTTC; CDR3 protein: CSASGSGRAEETQYF
V gene: TRBV7-2; clone size: -; J gene: TRBJ2-3; D gene: -; CDR3 DNA: TGTGCCAGCAGCTCCAGACGAGGCCTAACGCAGTATTTT; CDR3 protein: CASSSRRGLTQYF
V gene: TRBV12-5; clone size: -; J gene: TRBJ2-2; D gene: -; CDR3 DNA: TGTGCTAGTGGTTTACAACTGGGCTTTCCCGGGGAGCTGTTTTTT; CDR3 protein: CASGLQLGFPGELFF
V gene: TRBV20-1; clone size: -; J gene: TRBJ2-1; D gene: -; CDR3 DNA: TGCAGTGCTACCCCGTCCGTATCGGTCAATGAGCAGTTCTTC; CDR3 protein: CSATPSVSVNEQFF
V gene: TRBV20-1; clone size: -; J gene: TRBJ1-3; D gene: -; CDR3 DNA: TGCAGTGCTCAGGCATCGGGGAGGAGAGGAAACACCATATATTTT; CDR3 protein: CSAQASGRRGNTIYF
V gene: TRBV28; clone size: few; J gene: TRBJ1-3; D gene: -; CDR3 DNA: TGTGCCAGCAACAAAAGGCTATCTGGAAACACCATATATTTT; CDR3 protein: CASNKRLSGNTIYF